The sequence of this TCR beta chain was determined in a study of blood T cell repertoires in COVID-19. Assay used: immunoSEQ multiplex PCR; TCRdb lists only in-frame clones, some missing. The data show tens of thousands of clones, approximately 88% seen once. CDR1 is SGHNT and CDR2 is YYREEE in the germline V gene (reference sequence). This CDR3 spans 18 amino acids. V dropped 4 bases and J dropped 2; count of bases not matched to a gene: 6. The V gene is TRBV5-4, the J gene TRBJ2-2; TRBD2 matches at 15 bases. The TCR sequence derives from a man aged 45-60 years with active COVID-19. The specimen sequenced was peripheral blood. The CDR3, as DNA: TGTGCCAGCAGCATCAGGGGACTAGCGGGGGGAAACACCGGGGAGCTGTTTTTT. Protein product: CASSIRGLAGGNTGELFF.